This TCR beta chain derives from a study of beta chain features in type 1 diabetes. Whole-study results and caveats: There was a moderate but significant shortening of TCRB CDR3s in all four CD4+ subsets of Type 1 diabetes patients. Here, the possible influence of HLA type (on TCRB rearrangement) remained unresolved. Across patients, naive, central memory and Treg TCRB repertoires exhibited apparently greater similarity than was observed across healthy donors.

Sorted CD4+ subsets: naive, central memory, regulatory, stem cell-like memory (CD45RO/CCR7/CD25/CD127/CD95/CD27 panel). Trimming cost V 0 bases and J 8 bases; bases outside gene matches: 5. Germline CDR1 MGHRA, CDR2 YSYEKL. The length of the CDR3 is 16 residues. A note on this clone: Its specificity is unknown.

As every portion of the isolated RNA was reverse transcribed, the sequencing read expressed TCRB transcripts. Roughly 3.6 million reads on average were seen across naive, central memory and regulatory T cell samples. The table came from immunoSEQ multiplex PCR; TCRdb's copy has only in-frame clones and leaves some out. This sample has about 170,000 clones, with under 9.5% found just once. This receptor was taken from a man between 18 and 29 years old with type 1 diabetes. Sequenced input: central memory CD4+ T cells from blood. This chain uses TRBV4-1 with TRBJ2-1, with TRBD2 identical over 12 bases. CDR3 sequence (DNA): TGCGCCAGCAGCCAAGATGTGGCTAGCGGGAGGGATGAGCAGTTCTTC. The encoded protein is CASSQDVASGRDEQFF.